This is a list of T cell receptor beta chains from one sample in a study of blood T cells in healthy people across ages. TCRdb recomputed calls from the 5' RACE reads with MiXCR, one row per CDR3 protein. The sample yields more than 700,000 distinct CDR3 sequences, about 46% seen once. Input material: blood. These receptor sequences come from an older man in good health. Both conserved end residues are part of each CDR3.

cdr3_aa j_call v_call
CASGTPGTSFETQYF TRBJ2-5 TRBV12-5
CASSQVGIDTQYF TRBJ2-3 TRBV4-1
CASSQGVADTQYF TRBJ2-3 TRBV7-2
CSVVSSTDTQYF TRBJ2-3 TRBV29-1
CASSVETGSFNEQYF TRBJ2-5 TRBV7-2
CSATEGGTSHYEQYF . TRBV20-1
CASSPPDTNQPQHF TRBJ1-5 TRBV12-3/TRBV12-4
CASSSRGVYTDTQYF TRBJ2-3 TRBV5-5
CASILGDTQYF TRBJ2-3 TRBV6-1
CATSDPRGYQETQYF TRBJ2-5 TRBV24-1
CASSTPLAYNEQFF TRBJ2-1 TRBV5-1
CASSLGGTGQNEQYF TRBJ2-7 TRBV28
CATSQTGTTGELFF TRBJ2-2 TRBV24-1
CASRTERGLGADTQYF TRBJ2-3 TRBV5-1
CATNRLTGTDTQYF TRBJ2-3 TRBV15
CASSQLNAASLGEQFF TRBJ2-1 TRBV4-2
CASSLIPDSGEQYF TRBJ2-7 TRBV7-2
CASSQVQGRETQYF TRBJ2-3 TRBV14
CASSPFKGNTGELFF TRBJ2-2 TRBV7-2
CASSQELRLSPLHF TRBJ1-6 TRBV14
CASSTRGGVLYEQYF . TRBV5-4
CASRPGDDYGYTF TRBJ1-2 TRBV5-1
CASSSTSGSNYEQYF . TRBV7-2
CATSKPGQGRIEAFF TRBJ1-1 TRBV15
CASSQEVVYEQYF TRBJ2-7 TRBV4-2
CASSQNRVEAHSNQPQHF TRBJ1-5 TRBV6-1
CASSLGLMRQYNEQFF TRBJ2-1 TRBV7-3
CASSLSGKADTQYF TRBJ2-3 TRBV7-2
CASSSDRDATSTDTQYF TRBJ2-3 TRBV28
CSARAHSAETQYF . TRBV20-1
CSAPGLAGNTGELFF TRBJ2-2 TRBV20-1
CASSNRQGQETQYF TRBJ2-5 TRBV5-1
CASSRMAVTDTQYF TRBJ2-3 TRBV27
CASVRTSDPLTETQYF TRBJ2-5 TRBV12-3/TRBV12-4
CASSTPSSGIFNEQFF TRBJ2-1 TRBV6-2/TRBV6-3
CASSVQGGGEETQYF TRBJ2-5 TRBV9
CASSFKQGPPGNEQFF TRBJ2-1 TRBV7-2
CSARDHSGRRDEQFF TRBJ2-1 TRBV20-1
CAPRQIYNEQFF TRBJ2-1 TRBV24-1
CASSVTLAYEQYF TRBJ2-7 TRBV27
CASSLEAGVAEQYF TRBJ2-7 TRBV12-3/TRBV12-4
CASSSTRGRGEQYF TRBJ2-5 TRBV5-1
CASSVAPDSPLHF TRBJ1-6 TRBV9
CASSFGWDKTQLQHF TRBJ1-5 TRBV12-3/TRBV12-4
CASSTRSGTSTYEQYF TRBJ2-7 TRBV7-9
CASSQVPGQGADTQYF TRBJ2-3 TRBV11-3
CASSLFTSGNTDTQYF TRBJ2-3 TRBV5-5
CASSPQRFVDEQYF TRBJ2-7 TRBV4-3
CASAPGRNNEQFF TRBJ2-1 TRBV19
CSARGHHGTGEQFF TRBJ2-1 TRBV20-1